A single T cell receptor beta chain is shown here with its context. This record belongs to a study of blood T cell repertoires in COVID-19. Turning to the study itself: Samples representing acute and convalescent COVID-19 were sourced from the United States, Italy and Spain.

Method: immunoSEQ multiplex PCR; TCRdb's copy keeps in-frame clones and lacks some. The table includes about 140,000 clones, less than 85% detected once. Trimming shortened V by 5 bases and J by 2 bases, and 13 bases separated the two germline ends. This CDR3 is built from 16 residues. Germline V lookup: CDR1 SGHTA, CDR2 FQGTGA. Individuals aged roughly 18 to 90 years were recruited from roughly 23 US areas. The TCR was taken from a woman aged 18-30 years who had been exposed to COVID-19. Input material: PBMCs or T cells enriched from blood (not recorded which). The gene calls are TRBV7-3 and TRBJ2-6, with D possibly TRBD2 on 6 matching bases. The CDR3 DNA reads as TGTGCCAGCAGCAATAACGGAGGGCCTGGGGCCAACGTCCTGACTTTC. The encoded protein is CASSNNGGPGANVLTF.